This T cell receptor (beta chain) was sequenced in a study of T-cell reconstitution after alpha-beta-depleted transplantation in children. This clonotype was counted a few times. No antigen is known for it. The study, taken as a whole, reports: At around two months after transplant, the alpha-beta T cells were reportedly derived from several hundred expanded clones that came from non-depleted graft cells.

Germline V lookup: CDR1 SGHRS, CDR2 YFSETQ. V lost 0 bases and J lost 3, with 10 bases in between. The CDR3 is 14 residues long. Researchers prepared the TCRbeta library using unique molecular identifiers, the study reports. TCRdb processed the PCR reads anew with MiXCR; each CDR3 protein has one entry. The sample records 700,000 to 950,000 distinct CDR3 sequences, 16% being singletons. The chain recombines TRBV5-1 with TRBJ2-7; D not resolved. The TCR sequence derives from a male patient aged 10-17 years who had a stem cell transplant for acute lymphoblastic leukemia, so the T cells may come from the graft donor. Sequences were derived from PBMCs, mostly from graft donor cells, sampled 360 days after TCRalphabeta/CD19-depleted stem cell transplant. Here the CDR3 reads CASSLDIRGYEQYF. In nucleotides, the CDR3 is TGCGCCAGCAGCTTGGACATAAGAGGCTACGAGCAGTACTTC.